Below, one TCR beta chain is given with its context. Here immunoSEQ multiplex PCR was the method, and the copy in TCRdb shows in-frame clones only, minus some. The repertoire holds 150,000 to 200,000 clones, with 70% to 85% as singletons. The data were taken from a study of blood T cell repertoires in COVID-19. Study overall: Samples of COVID-19 (acute and convalescent) were obtained from the United States, Italy and Spain. The cDNA or gDNA used as material had been derived from T cells, B-cell-depleted T cells, or PBMCs.

The CDR3 sequence is 18 residues long. Germline CDR1 and CDR2: SGHRS and YFSETQ. V shed 5 bases, J shed 1 base, and the junction held 13 bases outside the gene matches. The TCR was taken from a woman between 50 and 59 years old who had recovered from COVID-19. This chain uses TRBV5-1 with TRBJ2-1, with TRBD2 identical over 9 bases. Sequencing input: PBMCs or T cells enriched from blood (not recorded which). In nucleotides, the CDR3 is TGCGCCAGCAGGGTTGGGGTCGCGAGCGGGAGGTCCTACAATGAGCAGTTCTTC. This codes for CASRVGVASGRSYNEQFF.